The TCR beta chain described here comes from a study of T cells expressing NK-cell markers. Germline V lookup: CDR1 LNHNV, CDR2 YYDKDF (reference sequence). The CDR3 spans 15 residues. From its re-call of the 5' RACE reads, TCRdb lists each CDR3 protein once, without DNA. The sample table includes about 390,000 distinct CDR3 sequences. The sample comprised blood T cells: a sorted CD56 or NKG2C T cell subset, CD4+ or CD8+ T cells, or bulk PBMC T cells (not recorded which). The TCR was taken from a woman aged 45-65 years in good health. The chain has TRBV15 and TRBJ2-5; TCRdb reports TRBD2, a call that lacks DNA to check it against. The CDR3 sequence: CATSRVGTPKETQYF.